A single T cell receptor beta chain is shown here with its context. Its antigen is not identified. This sample was taken from a study of monozygotic twins with inflammatory bowel disease. CDR1 is MNHEY, CDR2 SVGEGT, per germline. CDR3 length: 15 residues. UMIs with a 6-nucleotide sample barcode were added by template switching. From the 5' RACE reads, TCRdb lists one entry per CDR3 protein and no DNA. Here the sample table reports approximately 390,000 distinct CDR3 sequences. Study-level results: Differing T cell subtypes remained indistinguishable. Healthy twins showed more clonotype sharing with others than IBD patients, especially patients with disease activity. Whether twins were concordant or discordant made no difference to repertoire similarity, possibly from limited power.

The receptor comes from a human donor with ulcerative colitis or Crohn's disease, or a healthy co-twin of an affected twin (not recorded which). The sample comprised blood. This chain joins TRBV6-2 or TRBV6-3 and TRBJ2-1; the TCRdb call, TRBD2, lacks DNA for checking. The CDR3 spells CASSYLGGKYNEQFF.